This TCR beta chain was documented in a study of blood T cell repertoires in COVID-19. Clones were read by immunoSEQ multiplex PCR, and TCRdb kept only the in-frame ones, dropping some. The sample shows 46,000 or so clones, approximately 85% of them seen only once. With 5 bases clipped from V and 7 bases from J, the junction kept 15 bases outside the gene matches. This CDR3 comprises 16 residues. CDR1 is SGHTA and CDR2 is FQGNSA in the germline V gene. Sequenced: peripheral blood. The chain has TRBV7-2 and TRBJ2-5; 8 nucleotides line up with TRBD1. The TCR was taken from a woman older than 75 with COVID-19, enrolled during active disease. The CDR3 protein is CASSPKGAGGFGTQYF. The CDR3 bases are TGTGCCAGCAGCCCCAAAGGGGCAGGGGGCTTTGGGACCCAGTACTTC.